The rows below give T cell receptor beta chains drawn from one sample of a study of T cells in Graves' hyperthyroidism and ophthalmopathy. From the multiplex PCR reads, TCRdb called clonotypes with MiXCR, one entry per CDR3 protein. The sample contains hundreds of thousands of distinct CDR3 sequences, 45% of which appear only once. Sequenced sample: peripheral blood or thyroid tissue (not recorded which). These receptors originate from an adult man with Graves' disease, either hyperthyroidism or ophthalmopathy (not recorded which). Both conserved end residues are part of each CDR3. D genes are given only for firm matches. The listing skips clone size in some rows; elsewhere it reads once, few, many or a size class.

few,TRBV7-9,TRBJ1-2,-,CASSFKPTEYGYTF,TGTGCCAGCAGCTTTAAACCGACGGAATATGGCTACACCTTC
-,TRBV24-1,TRBJ2-7,-,CATSDSLSYEQYF,TGTGCCACCAGTGACAGCCTTTCCTACGAGCAGTACTTC
many,TRBV7-3,TRBJ1-1,TRBD1,CASSHGTGSAEAFF,TGTGCCAGCAGCCACGGGACAGGGTCCGCTGAAGCTTTCTTT
-,TRBV5-6,TRBJ1-1,-,CASSLGSFRDTEAFF,TGTGCCAGCAGCTTGGGATCCTTCAGGGACACTGAAGCTTTCTTT
-,TRBV10-3,TRBJ2-2,-,CAIMPGELFF,TGTGCCATCATGCCCGGGGAGCTGTTTTTT
few,TRBV7-8,TRBJ1-1,-,CASSSSGSMNTEAFF,TGTGCCAGCAGCTCGTCGGGGTCAATGAACACTGAAGCTTTCTTT
many,TRBV7-8,TRBJ2-7,TRBD2,CASSSPAGLAVYEQYF,TGTGCCAGCAGCTCCCCCGCGGGACTAGCAGTATACGAGCAGTACTTC
-,TRBV7-9,TRBJ2-7,TRBD2,CASTRLAGGSYEQYF,TGTGCCAGCACGAGACTAGCGGGAGGTTCCTACGAGCAGTACTTC
many,TRBV2,TRBJ1-1,-,CASSETAGEVTFF,TGTGCCAGCAGTGAAACTGCAGGGGAGGTAACTTTCTTT
-,TRBV29-1,TRBJ1-6,TRBD1,CSVAHGTGNSPLHF,TGCAGCGTTGCTCACGGGACAGGGAATTCACCCCTCCACTTT
-,TRBV7-9,TRBJ1-1,-,CAISFDTEAFF,TGTGCCATCAGCTTTGACACTGAAGCTTTCTTT
-,TRBV7-8,TRBJ2-5,TRBD1,CASSLVSTGIQETQYF,TGTGCCAGCAGCTTAGTTTCGACAGGGATCCAAGAGACCCAGTACTTC
-,TRBV7-2,TRBJ1-1,-,CASSPGEANTEAFF,TGTGCCAGCAGCCCCGGGGAGGCGAACACTGAAGCTTTCTTT
-,TRBV7-9,TRBJ2-7,-,CASSFGGSDYF,TGTGCCAGCAGCTTTGGTGGGAGCGATTACTTC
few,TRBV7-2,TRBJ2-7,-,CASSRYRDGTYEQYF,TGTGCCAGCAGCCGATACCGGGACGGTACCTACGAGCAGTACTTC
-,TRBV5-1,TRBJ2-5,-,CASSLGDGSLVETQYF,TGCGCCAGCAGCTTGGGCGACGGCTCGTTAGTCGAGACCCAGTACTTC
-,TRBV7-9,TRBJ2-5,-,CASSTMTGPGDQYF,TGTGCCAGCAGCACTATGACAGGTCCCGGGGACCAGTACTTC
-,TRBV20-1,TRBJ1-1,-,CSARDIGNTEAFF,TGCAGTGCTAGAGATATAGGGAACACTGAAGCTTTCTTT
-,TRBV25-1,TRBJ2-6,-,CASYGGSGANVLTF,TGTGCCAGTTACGGGGGCAGTGGGGCCAACGTCCTGACTTTC
-,TRBV5-6,TRBJ1-5,-,CASSSSAGVQHF,TGTGCCAGCAGCTCCAGTGCGGGGGTCCAGCATTTT
-,TRBV5-1,TRBJ1-5,TRBD1,CASSPGTGGQGQPQHF,TGCGCCAGCAGCCCGGGCACAGGGGGTCAAGGTCAGCCCCAGCATTTT
once,TRBV25-1,TRBJ1-2,-,CASSPWDKSIGHF,TGTGCCAGCAGTCCCTGGGACAAATCCATAGGCCACTTC
-,TRBV24-1,TRBJ1-5,-,CATSDPQMTGSNQPQHF,TGTGCCACCAGTGACCCCCAAATGACAGGTAGCAATCAGCCCCAGCATTTT
-,TRBV7-9,TRBJ2-2,-,CASSIFAGYGELFF,TGTGCCAGTAGTATTTTCGCAGGATACGGGGAGCTGTTTTTT
few,TRBV2,TRBJ2-7,-,CASSEVGPASSEQYF,TGTGCCAGCAGTGAAGTAGGGCCAGCATCGTCCGAGCAGTACTTC
many,TRBV29-1,TRBJ2-7,-,CSVEDLGHGYF,TGCAGCGTTGAAGATCTGGGACACGGATACTTC
many,TRBV12-3/TRBV12-4,TRBJ1-2,-,CASRGAGGYTF,TGTGCCAGCAGGGGCGCGGGAGGCTACACCTTC
-,TRBV20-1,TRBJ1-6,-,CSARRQLGSPPHF,TGCAGTGCTAGAAGGCAGTTAGGTTCACCCCCCCACTTT
-,TRBV9,TRBJ2-7,-,CASSVGQGLEQYF,TGTGCCAGCAGCGTAGGGCAGGGACTCGAGCAGTACTTC
-,TRBV24-1,TRBJ1-5,TRBD1,CASSQDRHSNQPQHF,TGTGCCAGCAGTCAGGACAGGCATAGCAATCAGCCCCAGCATTTT
-,TRBV15,TRBJ1-1,TRBD1,CATSRDSWDRNTEAFF,TGTGCCACCAGCAGAGATTCCTGGGACAGGAACACTGAAGCTTTCTTT
-,TRBV10-3,TRBJ2-2,-,CASTLGAANTGELFF,TGTGCCAGCACCCTCGGAGCGGCGAACACCGGGGAGCTGTTTTTT
-,TRBV12-3/TRBV12-4,TRBJ1-5,TRBD1,CASRGDRGGQPQHF,TGTGCCAGCAGGGGGGACAGGGGGGGTCAGCCCCAGCATTTT
many,TRBV5-1,TRBJ1-6,TRBD1,CASSWGQDNSPLHF,TGCGCCAGCAGCTGGGGACAGGATAATTCACCCCTCCACTTT
-,TRBV15,TRBJ2-5,-,CATSRTASETQYF,TGTGCCACCAGCAGGACAGCCTCGGAGACCCAGTACTTC
-,TRBV10-3,TRBJ2-7,TRBD1,CAISDQGASYEQYF,TGTGCCATCAGTGACCAGGGGGCTTCCTACGAGCAGTACTTC
few,TRBV2,TRBJ2-7,-,CASRPRDYEQYF,TGTGCCAGCAGGCCCAGGGATTACGAGCAGTACTTC
few,TRBV2,TRBJ1-1,-,CASSAGPRREAFF,TGTGCCAGCAGTGCAGGGCCCCGACGAGAGGCTTTCTTT
few,TRBV2,TRBJ1-1,-,CASRTTDLISTEAFF,TGTGCCAGCCGGACAACGGACCTAATTAGCACTGAAGCTTTCTTT
many,TRBV16,TRBJ1-1,TRBD1,CASSYDRASTEAFF,TGTGCCAGCAGCTACGACAGGGCGAGCACTGAAGCTTTCTTT
many,TRBV19,TRBJ1-1,TRBD1,CATRDSPSNTEAFF,TGTGCCACTAGGGACAGCCCGTCCAACACTGAAGCTTTCTTT
few,TRBV29-1,TRBJ2-7,TRBD1,CSVGGTGPSYEQYF,TGCAGCGTTGGCGGGACAGGACCCTCCTACGAGCAGTACTTC
few,TRBV7-3,TRBJ2-5,TRBD2,CASSPESGSSETQYF,TGTGCCAGCAGCCCCGAGAGCGGGAGTTCAGAGACCCAGTACTTC
few,TRBV6-6,TRBJ1-2,-,CASSPRTVSNYGYTF,TGTGCCAGCAGTCCGAGGACAGTCTCTAACTATGGCTACACCTTC
many,TRBV9,TRBJ1-2,-,CASSKDPSGYTF,TGTGCCAGCAGTAAGGATCCATCTGGCTACACCTTC
once,TRBV2,TRBJ1-4,-,CASMKDEKLFF,TGTGCCAGCATGAAAGATGAAAAACTGTTTTTT
-,TRBV20-1,TRBJ2-7,-,CSAKLPSSYEQYF,TGCAGTGCTAAACTCCCTTCCTCCTACGAGCAGTACTTC
-,TRBV10-3,TRBJ1-2,TRBD1,CAISEWTGAGSNGYTF,TGTGCCATCAGTGAGTGGACAGGGGCCGGCTCAAATGGCTACACCTTC
-,TRBV6-1,TRBJ1-5,-,CASQQDGQPQHF,TGTGCCAGCCAACAGGACGGCCAGCCCCAGCATTTT
-,TRBV6-5,TRBJ1-1,-,CASTLRGDTEAFF,TGTGCCAGCACCCTTCGGGGGGATACTGAAGCTTTCTTT
-,TRBV19,TRBJ1-1,-,CASSRRGLTEAFF,TGTGCCAGTAGTAGACGGGGGCTCACTGAAGCTTTCTTT
-,TRBV25-1,TRBJ1-6,-,CARGIGGGISPLHF,TGTGCTAGAGGGATCGGAGGAGGCATATCACCCCTCCACTTT
many,TRBV24-1,TRBJ1-5,TRBD1,CATRTGGDPFSNQPQHF,TGTGCCACAAGAACAGGGGGTGATCCCTTTAGCAATCAGCCCCAGCATTTT
many,TRBV2,TRBJ2-7,-,CASSDTGEQYF,TGTGCCAGCAGCGACACGGGGGAGCAGTACTTC
few,TRBV9,TRBJ1-1,-,CASSRLRQMNTEAFF,TGTGCCAGCAGCCGCCTAAGACAGATGAACACTGAAGCTTTCTTT
few,TRBV29-1,TRBJ1-2,-,CSVGQGILYGYTF,TGCAGCGTTGGACAAGGGATTCTCTATGGCTACACCTTC
-,TRBV2,TRBJ1-6,-,CASRDAGANSPLHF,TGTGCCAGCAGGGACGCAGGGGCCAACTCACCCCTCCACTTT